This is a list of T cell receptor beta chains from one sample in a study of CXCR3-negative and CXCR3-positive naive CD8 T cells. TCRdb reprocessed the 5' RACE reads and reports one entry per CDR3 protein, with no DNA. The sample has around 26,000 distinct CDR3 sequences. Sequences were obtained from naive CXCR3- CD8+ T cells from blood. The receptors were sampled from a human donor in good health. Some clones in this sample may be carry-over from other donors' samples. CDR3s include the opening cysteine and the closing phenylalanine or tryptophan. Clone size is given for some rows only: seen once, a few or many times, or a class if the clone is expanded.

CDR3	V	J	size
CSVEDFYNEQFF	TRBV29-1	TRBJ2-1	-
CASRQLRTGINYGYTF	TRBV28	TRBJ1-2	-
CASSFLDENTGELFF	TRBV12-3/TRBV12-4	TRBJ2-2	-
CASSYLARTGQETQYF	TRBV6-2/TRBV6-3	TRBJ2-5	-
CASGYDMNTEAFF	TRBV4-1	TRBJ1-1	-
CASSPGGNNEQFF	TRBV13	TRBJ2-1	-
CASSQDPSGTGGPNTEAFF	TRBV4-2	TRBJ1-1	medium-sized
CASSPGRETQYF	TRBV7-2	TRBJ2-5	-
CASTVAQAETQYF	TRBV12-3/TRBV12-4	TRBJ2-5	-
CASSLRTSTNEKLFF	TRBV7-6	TRBJ1-4	-
CSALAGDLEQFF	TRBV20-1	TRBJ2-1	-
CASSLTGFTEAFF	TRBV7-9	TRBJ1-1	medium-sized
CASSLPPVNEQFF	TRBV28	TRBJ2-1	-
CSARSNSGVAWEQYF	TRBV20-1	TRBJ2-7	-
CASSQDAEDRGNEQYF	TRBV4-3	TRBJ2-7	-
CATSDPGQGTSDTQYF	TRBV24-1	TRBJ2-3	-
CASSFPLEVKNIQYF	TRBV5-1	TRBJ2-4	-
CASSPLGHNEQFF	TRBV4-1	TRBJ2-1	-
CASSSRLGADYNEQFF	TRBV5-4	TRBJ2-1	-
CSVATGISYEQYF	TRBV29-1	TRBJ2-7	-
CASSLTGDSIENF	TRBV7-9	TRBJ2-1	-
CASSSALNFERFF	TRBV7-9	TRBJ2-1	-
CASSPGTGVTEAFF	TRBV18	TRBJ1-1	-
CASSNGGNTIYF	TRBV27	TRBJ1-3	-
CSVGPVAGALPDTQYF	TRBV29-1	TRBJ2-3	-
CSAPGLVYHNEQFF	TRBV20-1	TRBJ2-1	-
CASSSGGSEQYF	TRBV28	TRBJ2-7	-
CASSYGTGAPYGYTF	TRBV6-5	TRBJ1-2	-
CASSYTPQTEAFF	TRBV7-8	TRBJ1-1	-
CASSFFGTLANYGYTF	TRBV28	TRBJ1-2	-
CASSFGNAYEQYF	TRBV11-2	TRBJ2-7	-
CASTSPPKRGIF	TRBV12-3/TRBV12-4	TRBJ2-1	-
CASSEQDSTYYGYTF	TRBV2	TRBJ1-2	-
CASRRTSSQETQYF	TRBV2	TRBJ2-5	-
CASSRGARTGELFF	TRBV19	TRBJ2-2	-